Presented here are 29 T cell receptor beta chains from one specimen sequenced in a study of identical twins. Via MiXCR, TCRdb re-called the 5' RACE reads, giving one row per CDR3 protein. Of 420,000 or so distinct CDR3 sequences in the sample, under 20% were seen once. The sample consisted of naive T cells sorted from blood. These receptors were obtained from a man aged 45-60 years in good health.

This clonotype was found many times. The chain carries TRBV12-3 or TRBV12-4 and TRBJ2-1, with TRBD2 identical over 7 bases. This CDR3 spans 15 amino acids. The junction had 8 bases not matched to a gene; V was cut back by 4 bases and J by 5 bases. As DNA, the CDR3 is TGTGCCAGCAGTTCTGGCGGGAGTATAAACAATGAGCAGTTCTTC. Translated, it gives CASSSGGSINNEQFF.

This clonotype was seen at least ten times. The V call is TRBV2, the J call TRBJ2-2; D unclear. The germline CDR1 and CDR2 sequences are SNHLY and FYNNEI. The CDR3 runs to 16 residues. With 10 bases removed from V and 1 base from J, the gap between germline ends came to 19 bases. CDR3 in DNA: TGTGCCACCCCGTCGCGGCCCTCGGGGAACACCGGGGAGCTGTTTTTT. Protein product: CATPSRPSGNTGELFF.

In its sample, this clonotype was seen a few times. This chain links TRBV20-1 with TRBJ2-7, with D unclear. The CDR3 loop spans 15 amino acids. The V and J ends lost 1 base and 0 bases respectively, with 13 bases between them. Germline V gene sequence: CDR1 DFQATT, CDR2 SNEGSKA (reference sequence). The CDR3 protein is CSARGARMNSYEQYF. Here the CDR3 DNA reads TGCAGTGCTAGAGGCGCCAGGATGAACTCCTACGAGCAGTACTTC.

In this sample, this clonotype turned up a few times. This chain uses TRBV3-1 with TRBJ2-1; 9 nucleotides match TRBD2. The CDR3 length is 15 residues. Germline assignment: CDR1 LGHDT and CDR2 YNNKEL (reference sequence). The V and J ends lost 4 bases and 3 bases, in that order; junction bases with no gene match: 4. CDR3: CASSPSGTYYNEQFF. The CDR3 nucleotides read TGTGCCAGCAGCCCTAGCGGGACTTACTACAATGAGCAGTTCTTC.

This clonotype has more than one count but fewer than ten. The chain combines TRBV20-1 with TRBJ2-1; 10 bases fit TRBD2. Germline trimming cut 0 bases from V and 2 bases from J; bases unmatched to any gene: 1. Germline CDR1 reads DFQATT; CDR2 reads SNEGSKA (reference sequence). The length of the CDR3 is 15 residues. CDR3 coding DNA: TGCAGTGCTAGAGAAAGCGGGAGGGCCTACAATGAGCAGTTCTTC. Protein: CSARESGRAYNEQFF.

V usage is TRBV28 and J usage is TRBJ2-2, with 9 bases identical to TRBD1. Germline CDR1 is MDHEN and CDR2 is SYDVKM. The CDR3 extends over 17 amino acids. V was pared by 5 bases and J by 0 bases, with 7 bases of the junction left unmatched. The CDR3: CASSGRDRAANTGELFF. The CDR3 DNA reads TGTGCCAGCAGTGGAAGGGACAGGGCCGCGAACACCGGGGAGCTGTTTTTT. The full variable domain, with the rest looked up from reference TRBV28 and TRBJ2-2, is DVKVTQSSRYLVKRTGEKVFLECVQDMDHENMFWYRQDPGLGLRLIYFSYDVKMKEKGDIPEGYSVSREKKERFSLILESASTNQTSMYLCASSGRDRAANTGELFFGEGSRLTVL.

The CDR3 is CASSLTGGQSPYEQYF. The DNA of the CDR3 is TGCGCCAGCAGCCTGACCGGGGGACAGAGCCCCTACGAGCAGTACTTC. V gene TRBV4-3 combines with J gene TRBJ2-7; D may be TRBD1 (7 bases). The CDR3 covers 16 residues. Trimming removed 4 bases from V and 2 bases from J, with 18 bases in between. From germline, CDR1 is LGHNA and CDR2 YSLEER.

This clonotype was observed a handful of times. This rearrangement joins TRBV27 to TRBJ2-3, with TRBD1 as a possible D gene (5 bases). The CDR3 is made up of 14 amino acids. V lost 3 bases, J lost 4 bases, and 11 bases lay in between. Germline V lookup: CDR1 MNHEY, CDR2 SMNVEV (reference sequence). CDR3 sequence reads: CASSFLGEADTQYF. CDR3 nucleotides: TGTGCCAGCAGTTTTTTAGGGGAAGCAGATACGCAGTATTTT.

The chain combines TRBV7-2 with TRBJ2-3, with 7 positions matching TRBD2. J gave up 4 bases and V 5 bases, and 9 bases lay outside the gene matches. The length of the CDR3 is 15 residues. Germline CDR1 is SGHTA and CDR2 is FQGNSA. The CDR3 DNA is TGTGCCAGCAGCCTGTGGGAGGGTTGGGCAGATACGCAGTATTTT. Protein: CASSLWEGWADTQYF.

This clonotype was seen once. The gene calls are TRBV28 and TRBJ2-3, with 9 bases fitting TRBD2. This CDR3 comprises 18 residues. V gave up 1 base and J gave up 4 bases; unmatched junction bases: 12. Germline CDR1 reads MDHEN; CDR2 reads SYDVKM. In DNA form, the CDR3 reads TGTGCCAGCAGTTTATCGACTAGCGGCCAGAAACACGCAGATACGCAGTATTTT. Translation gives CASSLSTSGQKHADTQYF.

J is TRBJ2-1 and V is TRBV6-2 or TRBV6-3; D is perhaps TRBD1 (5 bases). CDR3 length: 13 residues. Trimming took 0 bases from V and 7 from J, leaving 7 bases between them. CDR1 MNHEY and CDR2 SVGEGT come from the germline V gene. CDR3 in amino acids: CASSYSQGNEQFF. Written as DNA, the CDR3 is TGTGCCAGCAGTTACTCTCAGGGAAATGAGCAGTTCTTC.

This clonotype was recorded at least ten times. V usage is TRBV27 and J usage is TRBJ2-2, with D hard to call. V gave up 2 bases and J gave up 2 bases, with 12 bases separating them. The CDR3 consists of 16 residues. Germline-derived CDR1 and CDR2 are MNHEY and SMNVEV (reference sequence). CDR3 nucleotides: TGTGCCAGCAGTTTAAGTCTCCGGCCTAACACCGGGGAGCTGTTTTTT. This gives the protein CASSLSLRPNTGELFF.

This clonotype was recorded at least ten times. This rearrangement joins TRBV12-3 or TRBV12-4 to TRBJ1-5, with 8 bases that match TRBD1. The V and J ends lost 3 bases and 6 bases, in that order; junction bases with no gene match: 4. The CDR3 is made up of 14 amino acids. Here the CDR3 reads CASSFSGGGQPQHF. In nucleotides, the CDR3 is TGTGCCAGCAGTTTTTCAGGGGGCGGTCAGCCCCAGCATTTT.

The V and J genes are TRBV12-3 or TRBV12-4 and TRBJ1-1; possibly TRBD1 for D (5 bases). The V gene lost 11 bases and the J gene lost 1 base, with 17 bases spanning the gap. The CDR3 runs to 14 residues. The CDR3 reads CACQKVQGNTEAFF. The CDR3, as DNA: TGTGCCTGCCAAAAGGTCCAGGGGAACACTGAAGCTTTCTTT.

The chain employs TRBV6-2 or TRBV6-3 and TRBJ2-1, with TRBD2 matching 7 bases. This CDR3 spans 17 amino acids. CDR1 and CDR2 from the germline V gene are MNHEY and SVGEGT. V was pared by 2 bases and J by 5 bases, with 12 bases of the junction left unmatched. CDR3 residues: CASSYGGGTSDHNEQFF. CDR3 nucleotides: TGTGCCAGCAGTTACGGGGGAGGTACTAGCGACCACAATGAGCAGTTCTTC.

This clonotype was observed many times. The rearrangement uses TRBV15 and TRBJ1-1, with TRBD1 matching over 10 bases. The CDR3 spans 14 residues. In germline, CDR1 is LNHNV, CDR2 YYDKDF (reference sequence). The V segment lost 8 bases and the J segment 1 base; nucleotides outside the gene matches: 4. The CDR3 coding sequence is TGTGCCACCGCCCGGGACAGGGGGAACACTGAAGCTTTCTTT. It yields the protein CATARDRGNTEAFF.

This clonotype has just a few counts. The chain employs TRBV28 and TRBJ1-5, with D maybe TRBD1 (5 bases). The germline V gene has CDR1 MDHEN and CDR2 SYDVKM. Trimming stripped 10 bases from V and 1 base from J, with 14 bases between. There are 14 residues in the CDR3. CDR3 sequence: CATTDGVSNQPQHF. In nucleotides, the CDR3 is TGTGCCACGACAGACGGAGTAAGCAATCAGCCCCAGCATTTT.

This clonotype was observed a handful of times. For the CDR3, the DNA is TGTGCCAGCAGTTACAAAAGTCATCAGCCCCAGCATTTT. This translates into CASSYKSHQPQHF. This rearrangement joins TRBV6-5 to TRBJ1-5; D not resolved. Trimming removed 2 bases at V and 5 bases at J, with 7 bases between. The CDR3 has 13 amino acids. The germline V gene has CDR1 MNHEY and CDR2 SVGAGI.

This clonotype was observed many times. This chain links TRBV29-1 with TRBJ2-5; 7 bases line up with TRBD2. The J segment lost 9 bases and the V segment lost 6 bases, leaving 13 bases of the junction unmatched. The CDR3 has 13 amino acids. Germline V gene data show CDR1 as SQVTM and CDR2 as ANQGSEA. This CDR3 reads CSVPRLRSGAQYF. The CDR3 coding sequence is TGCAGCGTCCCAAGACTGCGGAGCGGGGCCCAGTACTTC.

The chain recombines TRBV6-5 with TRBJ2-7, with 7 bases identical to TRBD1. CDR1 and CDR2 from the germline V gene are MNHEY and SVGAGI. V lost 2 bases to trimming and J lost 2 bases; unmatched junction nucleotides: 3. The CDR3 is 14 residues long. The chain's CDR3 is CASSYRGTAYEQYF. The CDR3 coding sequence is TGTGCCAGCAGTTACAGGGGGACAGCCTACGAGCAGTACTTC.

Many counts were recorded for this clonotype. V is TRBV28 and J is TRBJ1-2; TRBD1 matches 7 bases. J lost 5 bases, V lost 6 bases, and 6 bases had no gene match. Per the germline V gene, CDR1 is MDHEN and CDR2 is SYDVKM. This CDR3 has 13 amino acids. The CDR3 bases are TGTGCCAGCAGCAGCGGCAGGGGGTATGGCTACACCTTC. Protein product: CASSSGRGYGYTF.

This clonotype was seen a single time. This rearrangement joins TRBV9 to TRBJ2-5, with D possibly being TRBD2 (6 bases). The CDR3 runs 16 residues. The V end was cut by 0 bases, the J end by 4 bases, with 16 bases between. Germline V gene data show CDR1 as SGDLS and CDR2 as YYNGEE. The CDR3 spells CASSVGDWTQRETQYF. CDR3 DNA sequence: TGTGCCAGCAGCGTAGGGGACTGGACCCAACGAGAGACCCAGTACTTC.

The V call is TRBV4-1, the J call TRBJ2-3; D gene ambiguous. The germline CDR1 and CDR2 sequences are MGHRA and YSYEKL. The CDR3 consists of 14 residues. The V gene lost 4 bases and the J gene lost 1 base, with 9 bases spanning the gap. CDR3 region: CASSPAWGTDTQYF. The CDR3 DNA reads as TGCGCCAGCAGCCCCGCGTGGGGCACAGATACGCAGTATTTT.

This chain connects TRBV7-2 to TRBJ2-2; 7 bases line up with TRBD2. Trimming cost V 10 bases and J 0 bases; bases outside gene matches: 11. CDR3 size: 16 residues. Germline CDR1 reads SGHTA; CDR2 reads FQGNSA. The CDR3 loop is CAIPLAGGTNTGELFF. CDR3 nucleotides: TGTGCCATCCCCTTAGCCGGGGGGACGAACACCGGGGAGCTGTTTTTT. The full variable domain, rest sourced from reference TRBV7-2 and TRBJ2-2, is GAGVSQSPSNKVTEKGKDVELRCDPISGHTALYWYRQSLGQGLEFLIYFQGNSAPDKSGLPSDRFSAERTGGSVSTLTIQRTQQEDSAVYLCAIPLAGGTNTGELFFGEGSRLTVL.

There are a few counts of this clonotype. CDR3 in DNA: TGTGCCGTGGGGACAGGGCATTCCTACGAGCAGTACTTC. Protein product: CAVGTGHSYEQYF. The chain has TRBV10-3 and TRBJ2-7; 9 nucleotides agree with TRBD1. The CDR3 totals 13 residues. CDR1 and CDR2 from the germline V gene are ENHRY and SYGVKD. The V segment lost 11 bases and the J segment 1 base; nucleotides outside the gene matches: 6.

This rearrangement joins TRBV6-1 to TRBJ2-3, with 9 bases fitting TRBD1. The ends lost 6 bases at V and 4 bases at J; junction bases unmatched: 2. Germline assignment: CDR1 MNHNS and CDR2 SASEGT. This CDR3 contains 13 residues. CDR3 loop: CASRRQGADTQYF. In DNA, the CDR3 is TGTGCCAGCAGACGACAGGGGGCAGATACGCAGTATTTT.

The chain is built from TRBV10-3 and TRBJ2-3; 8 nucleotides match TRBD1. CDR1 and CDR2 (germline): ENHRY, SYGVKD. The CDR3 totals 15 residues. Trimming at V came to 6 bases and at J to 1 base, leaving 6 bases not matched to a gene. In DNA, the CDR3 is TGTGCCATCAGCCAGGAACAGGGGGGCACAGATACGCAGTATTTT. Translating gives CAISQEQGGTDTQYF.

This clonotype qualifies as medium-sized. The V gene is TRBV27, the J gene TRBJ2-2, with a possible D match to TRBD1 (6 bases). Germline V CDR1 and CDR2: MNHEY, SMNVEV (reference sequence). CDR3 size: 13 residues. The V and J ends lost 6 bases and 5 bases respectively, with 10 bases between them. DNA for the CDR3: TGTGCCAGCAGCTTCGACAGGACCGGGGAGCTGTTTTTT. Translating gives CASSFDRTGELFF.

The chain couples TRBV10-3 to TRBJ1-6, with D possibly being TRBD1 (6 bases). With 7 bases removed from V and 7 bases from J, the gap between germline ends came to 14 bases. Germline V gene sequence: CDR1 ENHRY, CDR2 SYGVKD. CDR3 length equals 14 residues. CDR3 residues: CAINQQGVNSPLHF. DNA of the CDR3: TGTGCCATCAATCAACAGGGAGTGAATTCACCCCTCCACTTT.